This record concerns one TCR beta chain sequence. The target antigen is unknown. Additional DNA sequences in this sample encode the identical CDR3. TCRdb's copy holds only in-frame clones and misses some; the assay was immunoSEQ multiplex PCR. The sample carries some 2,000,000 clones, over 85% recorded once. The sample comes from a study of shared clonotypes between healthy human individuals. Study observations and caveats: Estimated richness values were generally larger in naive subsets than in memory subsets.

Deletions cut 5 bases from V and 3 bases from J, with 11 bases between. Germline assignment: CDR1 SEHNR and CDR2 FQNEAQ (reference sequence). The CDR3 has 14 amino acids. This TCR came from a man aged 18 to 29 in good health. Sequencing was performed on naive CD4+ T cells sorted from blood. Subset indicated: CD45RA+ positively selected. The chain links TRBV7-9 to TRBJ1-5; D uncertain. Written as DNA, the CDR3 is TGTGCCAGCAGCCTGGACGGGTCCAATCAGCCCCAGCATTTT. It encodes CASSLDGSNQPQHF.